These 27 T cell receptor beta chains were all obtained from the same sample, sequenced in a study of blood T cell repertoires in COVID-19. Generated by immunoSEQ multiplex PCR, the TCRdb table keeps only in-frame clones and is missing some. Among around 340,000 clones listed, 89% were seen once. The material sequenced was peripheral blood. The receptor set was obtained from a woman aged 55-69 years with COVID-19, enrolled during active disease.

CDR3 DNA: TGTGCCAGCAGCCAAGGTCGGGGGAGAGGGGCCAACGTCCTGACTTTC. Translating it yields CASSQGRGRGANVLTF. This chain uses TRBV3-1 (or the pseudogene TRBV3-2) with TRBJ2-6, with D possibly matching TRBD2 (6 bases). V lost 1 base, J lost 4 bases, and 11 bases lay in between. CDR3 length equals 16 residues. Looked up from germline, CDR1 is LGHDT and CDR2 is YNNKEL (reference sequence).

CDR3 protein: CASSPAGTGRETQYF. The CDR3 coding sequence is TGTGCCAGCAGCCCCGCCGGGACAGGGAGAGAGACCCAGTACTTC. V and J are TRBV28 and TRBJ2-5; 9 bases agree with TRBD1. Trimming removed 6 bases from V and 4 bases from J; junction bases left unmatched: 9. CDR3 length equals 15 residues. Germline CDR1 is MDHEN and CDR2 is SYDVKM.

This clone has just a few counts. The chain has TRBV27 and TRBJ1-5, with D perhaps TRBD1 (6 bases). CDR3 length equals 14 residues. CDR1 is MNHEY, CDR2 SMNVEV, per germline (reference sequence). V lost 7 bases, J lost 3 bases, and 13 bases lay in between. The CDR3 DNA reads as TGTGCCAGCACCCAACAGGGTCCCAATCAGCCCCAGCATTTT. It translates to CASTQQGPNQPQHF.

CDR3 nucleotides: TGTGCCATCGAGGGTTACGGATCCTACGAGCAGTACTTC. The encoded protein is CAIEGYGSYEQYF. V is TRBV28 and J is TRBJ2-7; tentative D call: TRBD2 (5 bases). This CDR3 is built from 13 residues. Germline CDR1 reads MDHEN; CDR2 reads SYDVKM. The V end lost 10 bases, the J end lost 1 base, and 14 bases lay between the germline ends.

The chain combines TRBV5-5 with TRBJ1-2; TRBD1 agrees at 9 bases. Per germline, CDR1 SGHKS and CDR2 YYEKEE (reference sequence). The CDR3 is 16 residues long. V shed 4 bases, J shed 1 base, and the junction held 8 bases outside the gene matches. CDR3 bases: TGTGCCAGCAGCCCCGAAACAGGGGGCAGTAACTATGGCTACACCTTC. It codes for CASSPETGGSNYGYTF. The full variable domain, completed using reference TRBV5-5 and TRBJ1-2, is DAGVTQSPTHLIKTRGQQVTLRCSPISGHKSVSWYQQVLGQGPQFIFQYYEKEERGRGNFPDRFSARQFPNYSSELNVNALLLGDSALYLCASSPETGGSNYGYTFGSGTRLTVV.

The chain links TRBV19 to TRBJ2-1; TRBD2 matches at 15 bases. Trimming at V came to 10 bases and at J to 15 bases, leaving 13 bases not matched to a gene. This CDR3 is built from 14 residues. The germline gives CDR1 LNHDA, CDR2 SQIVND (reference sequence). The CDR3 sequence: CATKKGLAGGMAFF. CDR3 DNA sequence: TGTGCCACCAAAAAGGGACTAGCGGGGGGAATGGCGTTCTTC.

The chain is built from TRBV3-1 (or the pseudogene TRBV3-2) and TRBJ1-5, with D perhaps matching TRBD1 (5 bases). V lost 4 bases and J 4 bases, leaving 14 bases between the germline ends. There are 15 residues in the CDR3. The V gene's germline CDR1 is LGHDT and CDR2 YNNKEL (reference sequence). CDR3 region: CASSPDSVENQPQHF. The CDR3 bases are TGTGCCAGCAGCCCCGACAGTGTGGAGAATCAGCCCCAGCATTTT.

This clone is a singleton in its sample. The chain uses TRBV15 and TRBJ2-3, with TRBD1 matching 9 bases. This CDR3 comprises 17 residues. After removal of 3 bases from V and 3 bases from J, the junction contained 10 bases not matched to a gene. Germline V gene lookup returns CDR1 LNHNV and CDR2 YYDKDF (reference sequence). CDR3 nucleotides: TGTGCCACCAGCAGGGGGCCCGGACAGGGGTGGACAGATACGCAGTATTTT. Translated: CATSRGPGQGWTDTQYF.

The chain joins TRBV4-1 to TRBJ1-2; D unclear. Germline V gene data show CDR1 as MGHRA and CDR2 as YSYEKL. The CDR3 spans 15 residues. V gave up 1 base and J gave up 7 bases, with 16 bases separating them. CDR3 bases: TGCGCCAGCAGCCAAGGGGGAGGGAGGAGGCCTGGCTACACCTTC. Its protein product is CASSQGGGRRPGYTF.

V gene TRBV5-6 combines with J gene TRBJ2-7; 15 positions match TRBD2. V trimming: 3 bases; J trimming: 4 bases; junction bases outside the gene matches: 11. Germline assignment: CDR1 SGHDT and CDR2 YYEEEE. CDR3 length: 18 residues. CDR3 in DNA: TGTGCCAGCAGCTCGGGACTAGCGGGGGGCCGGACTTCATACGAGCAGTACTTC. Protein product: CASSSGLAGGRTSYEQYF.

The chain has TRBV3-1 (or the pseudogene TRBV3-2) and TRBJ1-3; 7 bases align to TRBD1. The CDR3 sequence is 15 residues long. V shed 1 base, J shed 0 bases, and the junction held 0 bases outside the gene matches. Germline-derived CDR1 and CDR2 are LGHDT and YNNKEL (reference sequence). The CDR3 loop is CASSQAGGSGNTIYF. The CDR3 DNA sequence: TGTGCCAGCAGCCAAGCAGGGGGCTCTGGAAACACCATATATTTT.

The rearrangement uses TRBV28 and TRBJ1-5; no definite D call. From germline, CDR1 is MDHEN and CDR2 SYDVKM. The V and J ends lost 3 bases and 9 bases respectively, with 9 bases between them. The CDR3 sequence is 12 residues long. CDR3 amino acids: CASSLSVGPQHF. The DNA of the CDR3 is TGTGCCAGCAGTTTGAGCGTGGGGCCCCAGCATTTT.

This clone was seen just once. CDR3 coding DNA: TGTGCCAGCAGCCCGAGATCGGCCGGGGAGCTGTTTTTT. This encodes CASSPRSAGELFF. J is TRBJ2-2 and V is TRBV5-4; D ambiguous. The CDR3 sequence is 13 residues long. Germline V gene data show CDR1 as SGHNT and CDR2 as YYREEE (reference sequence). The germline V and J ends were trimmed by 4 bases and 6 bases, with 10 bases remaining between them.

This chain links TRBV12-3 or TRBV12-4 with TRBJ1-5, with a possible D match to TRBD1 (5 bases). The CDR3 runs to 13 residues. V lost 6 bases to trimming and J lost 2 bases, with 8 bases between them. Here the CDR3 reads CASRGGRNQPQHF. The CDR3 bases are TGTGCCAGCAGGGGGGGTCGCAATCAGCCCCAGCATTTT.

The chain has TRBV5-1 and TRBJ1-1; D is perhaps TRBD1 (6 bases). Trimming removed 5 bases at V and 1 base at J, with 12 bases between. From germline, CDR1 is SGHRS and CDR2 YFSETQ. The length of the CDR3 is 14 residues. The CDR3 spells CASSFGTKNTEAFF. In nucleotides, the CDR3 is TGCGCCAGCAGTTTCGGGACAAAGAACACTGAAGCTTTCTTT.

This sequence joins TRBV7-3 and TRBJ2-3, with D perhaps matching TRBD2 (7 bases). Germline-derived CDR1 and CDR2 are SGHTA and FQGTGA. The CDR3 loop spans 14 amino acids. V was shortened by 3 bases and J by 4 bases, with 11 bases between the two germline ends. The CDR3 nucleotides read TGTGCCAGCAGCTTCCTCGGGGGGCCAGATACGCAGTATTTT. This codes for CASSFLGGPDTQYF.

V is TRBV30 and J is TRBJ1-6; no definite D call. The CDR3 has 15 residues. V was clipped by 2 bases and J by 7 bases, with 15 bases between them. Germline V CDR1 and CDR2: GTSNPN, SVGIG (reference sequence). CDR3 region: CAWSPYLTPNSPLHF. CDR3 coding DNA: TGTGCCTGGAGTCCCTACCTAACCCCGAATTCACCCCTCCACTTT.

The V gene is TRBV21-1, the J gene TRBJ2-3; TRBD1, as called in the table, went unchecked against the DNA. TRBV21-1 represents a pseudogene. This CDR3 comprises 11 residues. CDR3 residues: CAAKGADTQYF. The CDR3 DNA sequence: TGTGCCGCGAAAGGGGCAGATACGCAGTATTTT.

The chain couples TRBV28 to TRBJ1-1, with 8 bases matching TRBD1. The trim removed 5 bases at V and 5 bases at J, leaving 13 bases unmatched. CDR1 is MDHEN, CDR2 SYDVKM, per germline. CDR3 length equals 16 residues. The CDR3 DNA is TGTGCCAGCAGTCCCCCCTTCGGACAGGGAAATACTGAAGCTTTCTTT. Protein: CASSPPFGQGNTEAFF.

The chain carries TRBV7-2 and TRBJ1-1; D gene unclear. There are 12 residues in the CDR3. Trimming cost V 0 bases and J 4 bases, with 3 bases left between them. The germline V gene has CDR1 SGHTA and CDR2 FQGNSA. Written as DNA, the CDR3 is TGTGCCAGCAGCTTAGCGAGCACTGAAGCTTTCTTT. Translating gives CASSLASTEAFF.

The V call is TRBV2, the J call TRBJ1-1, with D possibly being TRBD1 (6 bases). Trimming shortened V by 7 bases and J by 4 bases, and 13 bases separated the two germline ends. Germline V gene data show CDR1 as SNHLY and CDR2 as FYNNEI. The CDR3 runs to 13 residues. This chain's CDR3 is CASKVGGPTEAFF. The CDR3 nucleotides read TGTGCCAGCAAAGTCGGGGGGCCCACTGAAGCTTTCTTT.

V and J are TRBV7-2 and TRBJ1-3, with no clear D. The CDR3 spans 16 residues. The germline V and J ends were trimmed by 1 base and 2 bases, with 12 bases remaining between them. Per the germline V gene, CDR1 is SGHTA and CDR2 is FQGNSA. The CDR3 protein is CASSLGPTQTGNTIYF. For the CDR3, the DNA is TGTGCCAGCAGCTTAGGGCCCACCCAAACTGGAAACACCATATATTTT. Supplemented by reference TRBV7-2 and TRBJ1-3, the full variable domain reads GAGVSQSPSNKVTEKGKDVELRCDPISGHTALYWYRQSLGQGLEFLIYFQGNSAPDKSGLPSDRFSAERTGGSVSTLTIQRTQQEDSAVYLCASSLGPTQTGNTIYFGEGSWLTVV.

The CDR3 DNA reads TGTGCCTGGAGTGTACTGGGCTACGGTCAGCCCCAGCATTTT. Encoded protein: CAWSVLGYGQPQHF. The chain uses TRBV30 and TRBJ1-5; no definite D call. V was clipped by 0 bases and J by 6 bases, with 12 bases between them. The CDR3 sequence is 14 residues long. Germline V lookup: CDR1 GTSNPN, CDR2 SVGIG (reference sequence).

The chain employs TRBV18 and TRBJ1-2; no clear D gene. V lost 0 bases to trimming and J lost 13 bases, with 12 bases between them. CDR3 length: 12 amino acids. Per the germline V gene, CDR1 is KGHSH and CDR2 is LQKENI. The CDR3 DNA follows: TGTGCCAGCTCACCACCGGCAGGCTCGCTCACCTTC. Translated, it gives CASSPPAGSLTF.

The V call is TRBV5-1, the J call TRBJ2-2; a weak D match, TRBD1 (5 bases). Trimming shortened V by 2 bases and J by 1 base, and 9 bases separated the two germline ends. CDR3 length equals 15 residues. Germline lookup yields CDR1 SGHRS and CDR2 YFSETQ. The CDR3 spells CASSLAQENTGELFF. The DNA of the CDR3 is TGCGCCAGCAGCTTAGCACAGGAGAACACCGGGGAGCTGTTTTTT.

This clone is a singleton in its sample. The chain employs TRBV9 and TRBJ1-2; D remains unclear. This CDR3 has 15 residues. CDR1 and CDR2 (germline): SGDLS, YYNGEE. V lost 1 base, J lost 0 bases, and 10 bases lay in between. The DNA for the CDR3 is TGTGCCAGCAGCGTATTAGACATCTCTAACTATGGCTACACCTTC. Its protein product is CASSVLDISNYGYTF.

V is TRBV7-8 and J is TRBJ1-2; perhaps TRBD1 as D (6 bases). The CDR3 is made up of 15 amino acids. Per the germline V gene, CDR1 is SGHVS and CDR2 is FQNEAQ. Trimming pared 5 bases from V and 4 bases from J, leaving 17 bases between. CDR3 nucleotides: TGTGCCAGCAGCCTAAACAGGGTCTTGGGCTATGGCTACACCTTC. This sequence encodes CASSLNRVLGYGYTF.